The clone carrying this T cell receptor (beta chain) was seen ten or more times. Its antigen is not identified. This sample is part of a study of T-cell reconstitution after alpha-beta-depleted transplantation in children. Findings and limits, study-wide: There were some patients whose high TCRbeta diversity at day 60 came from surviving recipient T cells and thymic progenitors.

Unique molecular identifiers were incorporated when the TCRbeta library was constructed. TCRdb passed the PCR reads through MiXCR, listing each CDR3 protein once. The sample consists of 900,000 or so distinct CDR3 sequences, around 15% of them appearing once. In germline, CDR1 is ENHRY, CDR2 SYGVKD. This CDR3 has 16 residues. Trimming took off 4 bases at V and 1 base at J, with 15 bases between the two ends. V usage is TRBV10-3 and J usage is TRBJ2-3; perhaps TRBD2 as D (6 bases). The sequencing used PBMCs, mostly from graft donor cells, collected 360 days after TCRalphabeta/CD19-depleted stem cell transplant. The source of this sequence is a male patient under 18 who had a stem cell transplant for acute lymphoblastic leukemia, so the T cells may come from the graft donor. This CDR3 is CAISGARGGGTDTQYF. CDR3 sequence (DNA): TGTGCCATCAGTGGGGCTCGGGGAGGAGGCACAGATACGCAGTATTTT.